Listed below are T cell receptor beta chains from one sample, sequenced in a study of blood T cell repertoires in COVID-19. This table comes from immunoSEQ multiplex PCR, and its TCRdb copy is limited to in-frame clones, with some not included. The table records fewer than 350,000 clones, around 81% of them present only once. The sequenced material came from peripheral blood. These receptors all stem from a woman aged 55-75 years with active or convalescent COVID-19. CDR3s include the opening cysteine and the closing phenylalanine or tryptophan. The size field is filled for only some rows; it gives once, few, many or a size class.

>TRBV15|.|TRBJ1-6
CATSRDPTVNNSPLHF
>TRBV25-1|.|TRBJ1-1
CASRNRANTEAFF
>TRBV3-1/TRBV3-2|.|TRBJ2-3
CASSQGRGGWDTQYF
>TRBV7-7|once|TRBJ2-1
CASSSSDRVAYNEQFF
>TRBV6-6|.|TRBJ1-5
CASSSYSGYEQPQHF
>TRBV19|.|TRBJ1-5
CASRTGVNQPQHF
>TRBV5-1|.|TRBJ2-1
CASTRGGSEQFF
>TRBV12-3/TRBV12-4|few|TRBJ1-6
CASSLDGTLHF
>TRBV7-8|.|TRBJ2-5
CAGGGMRETQYF
>TRBV7-8|.|TRBJ1-2
CASSTRGGLNYGYTF
>TRBV2|.|TRBJ1-4
CASRGDRAPYNEKLFF
>TRBV7-6|.|TRBJ2-7
CASSPRLAIGYEQYF
>TRBV7-2|.|TRBJ2-5
CASSSQRQGGETQYF
>TRBV10-3|.|TRBJ1-4
CAISGGDEKLFF
>TRBV11-2|.|TRBJ2-1
CASSLGSNNEQFF
>TRBV6-6|few|TRBJ1-5
CASSQQVSNQPQHF
>TRBV4-3|.|TRBJ2-7
CASSNTGDYEQYF
>TRBV6-1|few|TRBJ2-7
CASSDQAYSGSYEQYF
>TRBV11-3|.|TRBJ2-3
CASSSRTSGGGGTDTQYF
>TRBV2|.|TRBJ2-4
CASSDSSGLAKNIQYF
>TRBV11-2|once|TRBJ1-1
CASSPDQGGPSVEAFF
>TRBV7-2|few|TRBJ1-2
CASSTRVNYGYTF
>TRBV9|.|TRBJ1-6
CASSEKGGAYNSPLHF
>TRBV9|.|TRBJ1-5
CASSGGEWAGGRRRQPQHF
>TRBV5-1|.|TRBJ1-3
CASSTLPSSGNTIYF
>TRBV12-5|.|TRBJ2-5
CASGLSRGGPETQYF
>TRBV6-6|.|TRBJ2-6
CASSPWADSSGANVLTF
>TRBV7-6|.|TRBJ1-1
CASSLIGAEAFF
>TRBV27|.|TRBJ2-3
CASRPMVGWLDTQYF
>TRBV9|few|TRBJ2-5
CASSVALAGGAETQYF
>TRBV30|once|TRBJ1-2
CASRDRDQDNYGYTF
>TRBV27|.|TRBJ1-6
CASSSLDRFSPLHF
>TRBV12-3/TRBV12-4|.|TRBJ2-1
CASSSQGWEQFF